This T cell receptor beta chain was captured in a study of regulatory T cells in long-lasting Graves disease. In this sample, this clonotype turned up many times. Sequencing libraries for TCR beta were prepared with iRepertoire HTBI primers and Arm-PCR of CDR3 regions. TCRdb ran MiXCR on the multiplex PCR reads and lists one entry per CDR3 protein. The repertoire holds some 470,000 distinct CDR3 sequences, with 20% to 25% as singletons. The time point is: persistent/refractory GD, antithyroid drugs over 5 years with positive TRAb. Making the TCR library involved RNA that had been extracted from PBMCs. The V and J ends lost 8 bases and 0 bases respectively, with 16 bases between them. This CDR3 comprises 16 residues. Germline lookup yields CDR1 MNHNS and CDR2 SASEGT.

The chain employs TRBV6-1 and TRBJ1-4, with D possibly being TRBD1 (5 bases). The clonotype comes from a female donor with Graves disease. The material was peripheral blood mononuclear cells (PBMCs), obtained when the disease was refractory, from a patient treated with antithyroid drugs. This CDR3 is CASRRWDRSTNEKLFF. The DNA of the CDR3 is TGTGCCAGCCGCCGCTGGGACCGTTCAACTAATGAAAAACTGTTTTTT.